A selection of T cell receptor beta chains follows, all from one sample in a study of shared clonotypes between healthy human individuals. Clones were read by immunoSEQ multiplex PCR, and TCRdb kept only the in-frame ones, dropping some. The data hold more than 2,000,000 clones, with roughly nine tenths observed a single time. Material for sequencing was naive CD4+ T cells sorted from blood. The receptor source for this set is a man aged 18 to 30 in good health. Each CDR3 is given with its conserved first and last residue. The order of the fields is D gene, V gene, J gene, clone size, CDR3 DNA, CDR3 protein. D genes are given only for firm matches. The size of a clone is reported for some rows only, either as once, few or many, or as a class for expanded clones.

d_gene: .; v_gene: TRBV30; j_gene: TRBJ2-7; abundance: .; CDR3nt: TGTGCCGGCACCGGGACTCTCACCTACGAGCAGTACTTC; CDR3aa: CAGTGTLTYEQYF
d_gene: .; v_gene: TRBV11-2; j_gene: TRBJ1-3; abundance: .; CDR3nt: TGTGCCAGCAGCCTTACAGGGAAACTCTCTGGAAACACCATATATTTT; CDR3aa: CASSLTGKLSGNTIYF
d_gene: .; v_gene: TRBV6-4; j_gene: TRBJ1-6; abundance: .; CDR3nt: TGTGCCAGCAGTGACTCAAGGCAGGGCTCACCCCTCCACTTT; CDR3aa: CASSDSRQGSPLHF
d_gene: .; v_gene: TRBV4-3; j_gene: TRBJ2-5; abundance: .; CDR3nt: TGCGCCAGCAGCCAATCAGGGTACCAAGAGACCCAGTACTTC; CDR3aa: CASSQSGYQETQYF
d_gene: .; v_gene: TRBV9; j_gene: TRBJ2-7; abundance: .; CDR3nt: TGTGCCAGCAGTTCCCAGCCTAATTCTTACGAGCAGTACTTC; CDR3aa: CASSSQPNSYEQYF
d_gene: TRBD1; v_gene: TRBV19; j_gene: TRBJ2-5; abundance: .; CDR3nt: TGTGCCAGTAGTATCCGGGACAGGCGAGGGTTGACCCGAGGAGAGACCCAGTACTTC; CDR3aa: CASSIRDRRGLTRGETQYF
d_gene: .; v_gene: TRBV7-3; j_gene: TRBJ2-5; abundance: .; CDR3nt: TGTGCCAGCAGCTTAACGTTTGCAGAACAAGAGACCCAGTACTTC; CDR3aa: CASSLTFAEQETQYF
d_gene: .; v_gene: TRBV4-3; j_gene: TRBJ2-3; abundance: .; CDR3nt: TGCGCCAGCAGCCAACGGGACCTCACAGATACGCAGTATTTT; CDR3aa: CASSQRDLTDTQYF
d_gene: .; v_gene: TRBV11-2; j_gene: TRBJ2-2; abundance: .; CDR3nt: TGTGCCAGCAGCTTAGGACCGACAGGCTACACCGGGGAGCTGTTTTTT; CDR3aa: CASSLGPTGYTGELFF
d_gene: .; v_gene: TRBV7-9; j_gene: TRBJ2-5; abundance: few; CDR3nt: TGTGCCAGCAGCTTAGGGTCGGAGACCCAGTACTTC; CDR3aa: CASSLGSETQYF
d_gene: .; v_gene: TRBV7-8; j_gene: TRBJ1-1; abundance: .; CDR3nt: TGTGCCAGCAGCACCCCAAAATACGACGGGAGGAACACTGAAGCTTTCTTT; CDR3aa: CASSTPKYDGRNTEAFF
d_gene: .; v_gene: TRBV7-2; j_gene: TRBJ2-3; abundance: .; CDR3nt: TGTGCCAGCAGCTTAGGGTACACAGATACGCAGTATTTT; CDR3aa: CASSLGYTDTQYF
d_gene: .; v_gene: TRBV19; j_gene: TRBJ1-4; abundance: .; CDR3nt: TGTGCCAGTAGTATTCAGGGCCGGAATAATGAAAAACTGTTTTTT; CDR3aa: CASSIQGRNNEKLFF
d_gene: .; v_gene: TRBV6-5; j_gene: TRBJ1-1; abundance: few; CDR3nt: TGTGCCAGCAGTTCACCCCTGAACACTGAAGCTTTCTTT; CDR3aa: CASSSPLNTEAFF
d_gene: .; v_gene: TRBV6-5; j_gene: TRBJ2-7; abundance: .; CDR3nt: TGTGCCAGCAGTCATACCCCAGAGTACGAGCAGTACTTC; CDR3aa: CASSHTPEYEQYF
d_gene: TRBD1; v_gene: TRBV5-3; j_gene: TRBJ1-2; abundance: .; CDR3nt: TGTGCCAGAAGCCCCAAACAAACTGACAGGGGAGTACTCGGCTACACCTTC; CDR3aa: CARSPKQTDRGVLGYTF
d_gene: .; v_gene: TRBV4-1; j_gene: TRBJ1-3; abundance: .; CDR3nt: TGCGCCAGCAGCCCAAGCTCCTATCAAGGGACTGGAAACACCATATATTTT; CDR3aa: CASSPSSYQGTGNTIYF
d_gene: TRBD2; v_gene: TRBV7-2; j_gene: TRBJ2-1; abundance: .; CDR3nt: TGTGCCAGCAGCCCGGGCCTAGCGGGGGAGGAGCAGTTCTTC; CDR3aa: CASSPGLAGEEQFF
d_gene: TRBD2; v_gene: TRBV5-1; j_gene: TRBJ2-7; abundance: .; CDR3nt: TGCGCCAGCAGCTTGGACGGGACTAGCGGCTACGAGCAGTACTTC; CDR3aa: CASSLDGTSGYEQYF
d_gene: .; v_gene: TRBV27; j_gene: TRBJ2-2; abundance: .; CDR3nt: TGTGCCAGCAGTCTCCTACGGAACACCGGGGAGCTGTTTTTT; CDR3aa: CASSLLRNTGELFF
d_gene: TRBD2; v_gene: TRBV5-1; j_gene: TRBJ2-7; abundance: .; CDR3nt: TGCGCCAGCAGCCCTCCCACTAGCGGGGGCCTCGAGCAGTACTTC; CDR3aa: CASSPPTSGGLEQYF
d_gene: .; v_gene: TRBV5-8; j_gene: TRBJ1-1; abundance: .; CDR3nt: TGTGCCAGCAGCTTTTGGGGGGGGAACACTGAAGCTTTCTTT; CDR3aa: CASSFWGGNTEAFF
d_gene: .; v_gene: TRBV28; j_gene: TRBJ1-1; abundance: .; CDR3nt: TGTGCCAGCAGACGGAACACTGAAGCTTTCTTT; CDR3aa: CASRRNTEAFF
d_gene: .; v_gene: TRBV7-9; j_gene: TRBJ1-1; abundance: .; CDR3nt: TGTGCCAGCAGCTTATTACAGAGAGCCACTGAAGCTTTCTTT; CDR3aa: CASSLLQRATEAFF
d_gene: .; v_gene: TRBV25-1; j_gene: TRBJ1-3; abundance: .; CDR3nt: TGTGCCAGCAGTGAATGGGACTCCTCTGGAAACACCATATATTTT; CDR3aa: CASSEWDSSGNTIYF
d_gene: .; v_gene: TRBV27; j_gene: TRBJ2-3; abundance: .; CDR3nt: TGTGCCAGCAGTTTAGGGGTAGCTCACGTCACAGATACGCAGTATTTT; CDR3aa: CASSLGVAHVTDTQYF
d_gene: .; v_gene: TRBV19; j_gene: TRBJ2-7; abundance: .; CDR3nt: TGTGCCAGTAGTATAGACCCCCGATTAGGTGCCGAGCAGTACTTC; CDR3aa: CASSIDPRLGAEQYF
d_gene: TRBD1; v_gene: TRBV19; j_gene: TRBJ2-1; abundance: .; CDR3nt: TGTGCCAGTAGTCCAGGGGGGACAGGGATTTCCTACAATGAGCAGTTCTTC; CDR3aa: CASSPGGTGISYNEQFF
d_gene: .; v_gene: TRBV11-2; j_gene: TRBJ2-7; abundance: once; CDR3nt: TGTGCCAGCAGCTTAGAGCCGGGGGCTCACGAGCAGTACTTC; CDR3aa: CASSLEPGAHEQYF
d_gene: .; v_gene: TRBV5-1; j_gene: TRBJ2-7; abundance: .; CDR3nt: TGCGCCAGCTCAGCAGGGGTTAAGCAGTACTTC; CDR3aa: CASSAGVKQYF
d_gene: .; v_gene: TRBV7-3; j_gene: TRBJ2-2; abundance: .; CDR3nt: TGTGCCAGCAGCCTACAGGGAAACACCGGGGAGCTGTTTTTT; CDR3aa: CASSLQGNTGELFF
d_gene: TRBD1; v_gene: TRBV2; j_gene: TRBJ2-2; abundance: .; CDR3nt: TGTGCCAGCAGTGACCGGCCGGGACAGAGGAACACCGGGGAGCTGTTTTTT; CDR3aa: CASSDRPGQRNTGELFF
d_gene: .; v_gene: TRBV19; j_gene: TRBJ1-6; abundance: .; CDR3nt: TGTGCCACCTCAGGTGGAGCTAATTCACCCCTCCACTTT; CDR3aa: CATSGGANSPLHF
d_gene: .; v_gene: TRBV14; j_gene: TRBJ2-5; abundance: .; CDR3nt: TGTGCCAGCAGCCAAACCGGGACTTCTCTATCGGCCCAGTACTTC; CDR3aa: CASSQTGTSLSAQYF
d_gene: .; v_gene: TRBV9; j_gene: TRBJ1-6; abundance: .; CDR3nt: TGTGCCAGCAGCAGAGAACTTAAGGATTCACCCCTCCACTTT; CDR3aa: CASSRELKDSPLHF
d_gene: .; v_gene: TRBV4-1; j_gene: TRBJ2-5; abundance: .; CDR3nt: TGCGCCAGCAGCCAAGTGTTCGATGCAGGTGGAGAGACCCAGTACTTC; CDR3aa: CASSQVFDAGGETQYF
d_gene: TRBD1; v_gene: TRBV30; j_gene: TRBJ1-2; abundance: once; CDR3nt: TGTGCCTGGAGTAGCGGGACAGGGCCCTATGGCTACACCTTC; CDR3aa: CAWSSGTGPYGYTF
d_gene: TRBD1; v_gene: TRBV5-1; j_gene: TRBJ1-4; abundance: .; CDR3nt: TGCGCCAGCAGCTTGGGGCGGACAGGGAGTAATGAAAAACTGTTTTTT; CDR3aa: CASSLGRTGSNEKLFF
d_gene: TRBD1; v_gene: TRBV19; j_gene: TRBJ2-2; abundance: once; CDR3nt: TGTGCCAGTACCGAGGTCAGGGGGTCCGGGGAGCTGTTTTTT; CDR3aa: CASTEVRGSGELFF
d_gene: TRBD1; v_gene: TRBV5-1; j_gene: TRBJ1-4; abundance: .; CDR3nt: TGCGCCAGCAGCTCGACCACCGGGCCGGGACAGGGGTCCGGAAATGAAAAACTGTTTTTT; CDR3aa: CASSSTTGPGQGSGNEKLFF
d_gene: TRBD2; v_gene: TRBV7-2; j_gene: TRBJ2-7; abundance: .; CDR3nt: TGTGCCAGCAGCTTAGAGCGTGCGGCGGGAGGTGAGCAGTACTTC; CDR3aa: CASSLERAAGGEQYF
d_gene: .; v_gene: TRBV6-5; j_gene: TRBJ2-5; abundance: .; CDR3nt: TGTGCCAGCAGTTCGCCGAGGACTCGAGGGACCCAGTACTTC; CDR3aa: CASSSPRTRGTQYF
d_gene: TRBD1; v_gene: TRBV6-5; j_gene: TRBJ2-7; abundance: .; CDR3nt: TGTGCCAGCAGTTACTCTAGGCCGGGACAGGCGGGGAAGCAGTACTTC; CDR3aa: CASSYSRPGQAGKQYF
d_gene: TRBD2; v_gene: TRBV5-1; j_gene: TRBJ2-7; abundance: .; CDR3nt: TGCGCCAGCAGCTTGTCGGTAAGCGGGGAGGGCGAGCAGTACTTC; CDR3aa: CASSLSVSGEGEQYF
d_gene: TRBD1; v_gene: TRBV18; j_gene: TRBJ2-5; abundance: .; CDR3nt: TGTGCCAGCTCACGGGACAGGGGCCAAGAGACCCAGTACTTC; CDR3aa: CASSRDRGQETQYF
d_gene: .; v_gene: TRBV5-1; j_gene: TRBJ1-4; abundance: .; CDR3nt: TGCGCCAGCAGCTCCGGGGGCCTTGGTGAAAAACTGTTTTTT; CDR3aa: CASSSGGLGEKLFF
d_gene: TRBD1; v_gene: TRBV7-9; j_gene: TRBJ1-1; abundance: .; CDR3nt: TGTGCCAGCAGCCCGGACAGGGGGCAAATGTGGTGGACTGAAGCTTTCTTT; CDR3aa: CASSPDRGQMWWTEAFF
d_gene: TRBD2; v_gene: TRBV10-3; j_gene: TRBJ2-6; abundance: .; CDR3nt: TGTGCCATCAGGCCTCGGGAGGGGTCTAGCTCTGGGGCCAACGTCCTGACTTTC; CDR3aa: CAIRPREGSSSGANVLTF
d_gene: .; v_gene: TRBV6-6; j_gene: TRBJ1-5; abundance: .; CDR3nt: TGTGCCACATGGGGGGAGAGTGGTCAGCCCCAGCATTTT; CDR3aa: CATWGESGQPQHF